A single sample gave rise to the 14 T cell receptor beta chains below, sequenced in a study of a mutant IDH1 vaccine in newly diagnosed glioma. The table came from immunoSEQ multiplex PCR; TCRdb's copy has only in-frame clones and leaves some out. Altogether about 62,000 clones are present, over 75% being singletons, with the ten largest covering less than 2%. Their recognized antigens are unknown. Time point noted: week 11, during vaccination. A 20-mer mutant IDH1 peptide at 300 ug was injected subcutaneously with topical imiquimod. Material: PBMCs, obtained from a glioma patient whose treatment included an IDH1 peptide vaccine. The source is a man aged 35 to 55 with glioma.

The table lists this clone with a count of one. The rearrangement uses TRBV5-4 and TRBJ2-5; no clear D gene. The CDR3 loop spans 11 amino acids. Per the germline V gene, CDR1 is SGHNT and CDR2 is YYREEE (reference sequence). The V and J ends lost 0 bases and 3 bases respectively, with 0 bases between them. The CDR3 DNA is TGTGCCAGCAGCTTGGAAGAGACCCAGTACTTC. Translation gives CASSLEETQYF.

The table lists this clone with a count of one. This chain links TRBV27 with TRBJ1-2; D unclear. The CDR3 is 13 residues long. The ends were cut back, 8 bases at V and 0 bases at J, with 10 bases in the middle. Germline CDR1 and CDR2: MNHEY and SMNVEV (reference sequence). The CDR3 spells CASRYGANYGYTF. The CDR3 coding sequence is TGTGCCAGCCGTTACGGAGCTAACTATGGCTACACCTTC.

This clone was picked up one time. CDR3: CASSLGRGSSYNEQFF. DNA for the CDR3: TGTGCCAGCAGCTTGGGGCGCGGGAGCTCCTACAATGAGCAGTTCTTC. The chain uses TRBV7-2 and TRBJ2-1; 7 positions match TRBD2. CDR3 size: 16 residues. Germline trimming cut 3 bases from V and 0 bases from J; bases unmatched to any gene: 5. Germline V gene sequence: CDR1 SGHTA, CDR2 FQGNSA.

CDR3 in DNA: TGTGCCAGCACCTTAATAACAGGGGGAAGTAGCACTGAAGCTTTCTTT. Translation gives CASTLITGGSSTEAFF. V usage is TRBV9 and J usage is TRBJ1-1; TRBD1 matches 8 bases. The J segment lost 4 bases and the V segment lost 6 bases, leaving 14 bases of the junction unmatched. The CDR3 runs 16 residues. Germline V CDR1 and CDR2: SGDLS, YYNGEE.

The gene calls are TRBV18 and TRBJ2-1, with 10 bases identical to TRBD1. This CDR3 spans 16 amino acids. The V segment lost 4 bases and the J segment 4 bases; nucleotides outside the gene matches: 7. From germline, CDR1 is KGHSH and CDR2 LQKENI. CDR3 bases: TGTGCCAGCTCACAACCGCCGGGACAGGGGTACAATGAGCAGTTCTTC. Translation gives CASSQPPGQGYNEQFF.

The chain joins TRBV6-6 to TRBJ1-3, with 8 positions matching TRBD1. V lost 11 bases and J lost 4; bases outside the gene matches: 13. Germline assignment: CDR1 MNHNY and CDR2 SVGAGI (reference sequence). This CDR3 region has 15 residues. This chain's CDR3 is CACYEPRDRGNTIYF. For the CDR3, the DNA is TGTGCCTGCTATGAGCCCCGGGACAGGGGAAACACCATATATTTT.

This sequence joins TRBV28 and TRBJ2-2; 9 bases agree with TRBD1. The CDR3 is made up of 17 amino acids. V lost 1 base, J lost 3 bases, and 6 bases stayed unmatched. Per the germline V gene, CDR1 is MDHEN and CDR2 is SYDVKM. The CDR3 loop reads CASSLLWTGADTGELFF. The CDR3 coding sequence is TGTGCCAGCAGTTTATTATGGACAGGGGCCGACACCGGGGAGCTGTTTTTT.

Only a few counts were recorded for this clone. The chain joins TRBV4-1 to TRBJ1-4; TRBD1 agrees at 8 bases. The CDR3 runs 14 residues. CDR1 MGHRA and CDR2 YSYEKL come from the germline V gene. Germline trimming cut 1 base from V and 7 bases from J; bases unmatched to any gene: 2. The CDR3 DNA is TGCGCCAGCAGCCAAGTGACAGGGGTTGAAAAACTGTTTTTT. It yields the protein CASSQVTGVEKLFF.

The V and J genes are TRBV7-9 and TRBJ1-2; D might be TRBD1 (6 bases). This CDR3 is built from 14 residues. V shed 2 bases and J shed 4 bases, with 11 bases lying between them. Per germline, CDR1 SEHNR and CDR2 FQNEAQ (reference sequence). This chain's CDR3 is CASSLHRAAYGYTF. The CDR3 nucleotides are TGTGCCAGCAGCTTACACAGGGCAGCCTATGGCTACACCTTC. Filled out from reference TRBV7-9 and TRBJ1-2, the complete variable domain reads DTGVSQNPRHKITKRGQNVTFRCDPISEHNRLYWYRQTLGQGPEFLTYFQNEAQLEKSRLLSDRFSAERPKGSFSTLEIQRTEQGDSAMYLCASSLHRAAYGYTFGSGTRLTVV.

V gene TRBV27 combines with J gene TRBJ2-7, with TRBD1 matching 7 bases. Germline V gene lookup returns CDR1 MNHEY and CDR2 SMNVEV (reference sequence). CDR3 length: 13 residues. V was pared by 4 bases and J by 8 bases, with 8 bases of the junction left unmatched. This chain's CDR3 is CASSSRTGTQQYF. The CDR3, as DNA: TGTGCCAGCAGTTCCCGGACAGGCACCCAGCAGTACTTC.

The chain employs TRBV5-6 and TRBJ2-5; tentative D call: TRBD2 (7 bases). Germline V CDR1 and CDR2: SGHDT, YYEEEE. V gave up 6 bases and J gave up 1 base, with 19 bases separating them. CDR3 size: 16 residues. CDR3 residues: CASTSKGGAFQETQYF. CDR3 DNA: TGTGCCAGCACTTCTAAGGGGGGGGCCTTCCAAGAGACCCAGTACTTC. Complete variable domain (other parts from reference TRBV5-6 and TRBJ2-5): DAGVTQSPTHLIKTRGQQVTLRCSPKSGHDTVSWYQQALGQGPQFIFQYYEEEERQRGNFPDRFSGHQFPNYSSELNVNALLLGDSALYLCASTSKGGAFQETQYFGPGTRLLVL.

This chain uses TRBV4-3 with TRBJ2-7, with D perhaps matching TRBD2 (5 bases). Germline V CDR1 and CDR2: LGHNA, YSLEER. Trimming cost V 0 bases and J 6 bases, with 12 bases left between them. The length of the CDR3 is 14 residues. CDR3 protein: CASSQDTSRAEQYF. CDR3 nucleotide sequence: TGCGCCAGCAGCCAAGACACCTCGAGGGCCGAGCAGTACTTC.

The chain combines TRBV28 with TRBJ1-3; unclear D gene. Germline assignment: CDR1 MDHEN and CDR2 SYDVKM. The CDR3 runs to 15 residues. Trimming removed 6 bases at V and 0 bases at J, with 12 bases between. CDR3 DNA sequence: TGTGCCAGCAGCCTCGGGTCCAACTCTGGAAACACCATATATTTT. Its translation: CASSLGSNSGNTIYF.

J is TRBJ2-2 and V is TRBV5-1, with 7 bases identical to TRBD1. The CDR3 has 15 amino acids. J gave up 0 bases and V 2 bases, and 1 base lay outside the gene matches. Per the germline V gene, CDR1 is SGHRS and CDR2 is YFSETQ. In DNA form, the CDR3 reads TGCGCCAGCAGCTTCGGGACAGCGAACACCGGGGAGCTGTTTTTT. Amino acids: CASSFGTANTGELFF.